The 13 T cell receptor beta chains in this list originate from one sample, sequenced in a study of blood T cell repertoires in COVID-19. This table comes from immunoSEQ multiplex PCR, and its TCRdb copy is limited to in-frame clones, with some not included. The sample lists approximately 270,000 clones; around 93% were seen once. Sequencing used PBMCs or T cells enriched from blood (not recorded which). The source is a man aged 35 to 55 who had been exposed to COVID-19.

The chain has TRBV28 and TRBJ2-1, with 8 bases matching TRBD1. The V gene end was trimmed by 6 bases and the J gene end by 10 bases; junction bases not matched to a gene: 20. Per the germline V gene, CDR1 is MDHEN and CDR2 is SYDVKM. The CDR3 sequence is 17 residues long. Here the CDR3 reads CASRTTDGRQGLWEQFF. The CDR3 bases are TGTGCCAGCAGGACAACGGACGGGAGACAGGGGCTCTGGGAGCAGTTCTTC.

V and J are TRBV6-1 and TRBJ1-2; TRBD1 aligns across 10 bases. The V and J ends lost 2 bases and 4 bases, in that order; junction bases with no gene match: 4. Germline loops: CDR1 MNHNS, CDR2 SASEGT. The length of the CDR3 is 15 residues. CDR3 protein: CASSERRTGGYGYTF. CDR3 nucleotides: TGTGCCAGCAGTGAAAGGAGGACAGGGGGCTATGGCTACACCTTC.

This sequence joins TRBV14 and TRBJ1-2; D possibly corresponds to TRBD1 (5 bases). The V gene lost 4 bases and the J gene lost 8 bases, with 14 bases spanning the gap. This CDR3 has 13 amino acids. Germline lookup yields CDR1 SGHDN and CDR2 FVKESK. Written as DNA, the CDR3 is TGTGCCAGCAGCCCCCCAGGGTGGTTAGGCTACACCTTC. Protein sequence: CASSPPGWLGYTF.

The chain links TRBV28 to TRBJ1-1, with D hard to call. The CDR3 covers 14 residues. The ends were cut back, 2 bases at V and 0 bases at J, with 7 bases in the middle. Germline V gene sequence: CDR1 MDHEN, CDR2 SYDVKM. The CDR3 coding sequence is TGTGCCAGCAGTTTACAGGCTCTGAACACTGAAGCTTTCTTT. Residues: CASSLQALNTEAFF.

The CDR3 protein is CASSQPGEHTEAFF. DNA for the CDR3: TGTGCCAGCAGCCAGCCGGGAGAACACACTGAAGCTTTCTTT. The V gene is TRBV14, the J gene TRBJ1-1, with no clear D. The CDR3 has 14 amino acids. CDR1 and CDR2 (germline): SGHDN, FVKESK. V lost 3 bases and J 3 bases, leaving 11 bases between the germline ends.

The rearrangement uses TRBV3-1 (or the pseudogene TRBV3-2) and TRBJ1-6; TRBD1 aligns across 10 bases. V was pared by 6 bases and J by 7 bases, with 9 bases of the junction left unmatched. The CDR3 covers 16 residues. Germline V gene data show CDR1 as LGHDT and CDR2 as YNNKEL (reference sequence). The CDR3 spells CASSRQGAPGNSPLHF. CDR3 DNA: TGTGCCAGCAGTCGACAGGGGGCCCCAGGAAATTCACCCCTCCACTTT.

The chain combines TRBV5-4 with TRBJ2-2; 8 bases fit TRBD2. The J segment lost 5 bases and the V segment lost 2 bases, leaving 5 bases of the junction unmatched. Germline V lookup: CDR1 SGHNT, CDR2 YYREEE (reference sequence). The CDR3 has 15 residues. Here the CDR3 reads CASSLKRERTGELFF. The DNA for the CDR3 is TGTGCCAGCAGCTTAAAGCGGGAGAGGACCGGGGAGCTGTTTTTT.

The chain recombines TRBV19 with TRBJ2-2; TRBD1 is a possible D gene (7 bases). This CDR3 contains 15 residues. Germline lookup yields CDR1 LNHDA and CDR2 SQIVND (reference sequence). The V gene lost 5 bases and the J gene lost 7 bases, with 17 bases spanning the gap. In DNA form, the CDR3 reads TGTGCCAGTAGTCCCGGTACAGGGGAGGTCGGGGAGCTGTTTTTT. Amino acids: CASSPGTGEVGELFF.

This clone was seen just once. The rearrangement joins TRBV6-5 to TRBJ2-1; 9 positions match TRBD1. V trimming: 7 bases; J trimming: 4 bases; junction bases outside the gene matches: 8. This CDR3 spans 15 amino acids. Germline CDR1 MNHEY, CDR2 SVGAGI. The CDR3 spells CASTSSGTGYNEQFF. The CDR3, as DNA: TGTGCCAGCACCTCATCCGGGACAGGGTACAATGAGCAGTTCTTC.

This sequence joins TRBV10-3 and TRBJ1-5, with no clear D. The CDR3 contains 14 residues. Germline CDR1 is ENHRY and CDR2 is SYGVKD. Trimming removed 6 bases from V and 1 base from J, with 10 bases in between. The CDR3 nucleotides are TGTGCCATCAGCGGGGAGATAAGCAATCAGCCCCAGCATTTT. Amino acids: CAISGEISNQPQHF.

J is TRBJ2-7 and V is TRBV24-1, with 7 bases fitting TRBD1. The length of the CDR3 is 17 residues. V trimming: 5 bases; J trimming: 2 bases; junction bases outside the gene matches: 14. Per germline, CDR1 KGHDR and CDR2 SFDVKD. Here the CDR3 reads CATSVQVGTGDAYEQYF. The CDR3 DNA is TGTGCCACCAGTGTCCAGGTAGGAACAGGGGATGCCTACGAGCAGTACTTC.

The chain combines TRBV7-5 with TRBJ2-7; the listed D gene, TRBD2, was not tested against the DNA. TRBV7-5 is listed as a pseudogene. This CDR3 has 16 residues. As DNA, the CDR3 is TGTGTCAGAAGCTTAGGAAGGCGGAGTTCAGACTACGAGCAGTACTTC. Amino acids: CVRSLGRRSSDYEQYF.

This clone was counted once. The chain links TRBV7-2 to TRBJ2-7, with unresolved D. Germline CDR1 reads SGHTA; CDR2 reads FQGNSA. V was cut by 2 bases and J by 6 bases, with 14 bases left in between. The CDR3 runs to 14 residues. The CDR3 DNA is TGTGCCAGCAGCTTAAGCCAACGCGGTAGCGAGCAGTACTTC. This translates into CASSLSQRGSEQYF.